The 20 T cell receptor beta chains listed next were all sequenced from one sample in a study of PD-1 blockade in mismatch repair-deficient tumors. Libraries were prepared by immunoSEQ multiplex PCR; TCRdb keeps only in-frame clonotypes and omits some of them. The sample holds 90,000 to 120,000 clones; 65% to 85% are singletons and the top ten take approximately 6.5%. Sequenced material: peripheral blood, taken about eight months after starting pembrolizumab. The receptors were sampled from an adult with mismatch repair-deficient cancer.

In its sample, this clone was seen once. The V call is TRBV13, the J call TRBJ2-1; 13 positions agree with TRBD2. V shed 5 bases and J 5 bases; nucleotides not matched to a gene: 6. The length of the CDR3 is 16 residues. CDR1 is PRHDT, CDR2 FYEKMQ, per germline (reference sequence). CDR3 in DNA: TGTGCCAGCAGCGAACGGACTAGCGGGAGTAACAATGAGCAGTTCTTC. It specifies CASSERTSGSNNEQFF.

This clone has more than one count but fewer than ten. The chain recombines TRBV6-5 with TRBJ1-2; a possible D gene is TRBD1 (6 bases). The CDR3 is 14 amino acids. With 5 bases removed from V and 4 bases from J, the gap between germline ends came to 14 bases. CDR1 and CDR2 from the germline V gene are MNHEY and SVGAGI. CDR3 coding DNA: TGTGCCAGCAGTGGTACAGGGTTTAGCTATGGCTACACCTTC. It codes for CASSGTGFSYGYTF.

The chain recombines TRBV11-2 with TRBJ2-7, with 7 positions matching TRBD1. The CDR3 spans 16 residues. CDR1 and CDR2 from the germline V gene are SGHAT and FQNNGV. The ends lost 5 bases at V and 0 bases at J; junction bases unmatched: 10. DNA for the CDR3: TGTGCCAGCAGCCCTCGGGTAGGGGGCCTCTCCTACGAGCAGTACTTC. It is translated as CASSPRVGGLSYEQYF.

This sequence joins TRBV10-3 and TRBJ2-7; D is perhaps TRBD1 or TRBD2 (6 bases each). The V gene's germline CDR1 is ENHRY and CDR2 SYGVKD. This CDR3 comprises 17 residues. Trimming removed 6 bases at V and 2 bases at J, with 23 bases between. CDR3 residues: CAIRERPPGAGAYEQYF. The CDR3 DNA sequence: TGTGCCATCAGAGAAAGACCCCCGGGGGCAGGGGCCTACGAGCAGTACTTC.

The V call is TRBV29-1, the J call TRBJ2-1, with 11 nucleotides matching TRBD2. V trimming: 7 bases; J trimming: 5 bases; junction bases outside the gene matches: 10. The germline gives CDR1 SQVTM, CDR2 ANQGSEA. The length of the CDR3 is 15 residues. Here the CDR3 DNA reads TGCAGCGCTGGCACCTCTAGCGGGAGGAACAATGAGCAGTTCTTC. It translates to CSAGTSSGRNNEQFF.

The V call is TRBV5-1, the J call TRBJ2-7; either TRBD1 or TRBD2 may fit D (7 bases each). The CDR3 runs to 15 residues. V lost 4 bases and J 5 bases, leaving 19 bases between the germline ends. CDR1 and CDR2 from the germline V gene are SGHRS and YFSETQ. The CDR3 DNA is TGCGCCAGCAGCCAAGGGGGCGGGAGTTCCAACGAGCAGTACTTC. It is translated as CASSQGGGSSNEQYF.

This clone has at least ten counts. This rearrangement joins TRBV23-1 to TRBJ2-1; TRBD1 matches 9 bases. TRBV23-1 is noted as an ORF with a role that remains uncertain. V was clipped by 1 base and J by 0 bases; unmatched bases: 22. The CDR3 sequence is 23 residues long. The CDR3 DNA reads TGCGCCAGCAGTCAATTCAACAGGGGGCTAGGACTACACTGGACGCCCTCCTACAATGAGCAGTTCTTC. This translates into CASSQFNRGLGLHWTPSYNEQFF.

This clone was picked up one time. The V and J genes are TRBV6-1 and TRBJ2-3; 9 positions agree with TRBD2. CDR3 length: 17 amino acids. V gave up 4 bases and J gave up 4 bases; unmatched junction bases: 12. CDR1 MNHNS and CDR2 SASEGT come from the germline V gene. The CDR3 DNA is TGTGCCAGCAGTGGCGGGGTGCTAGCGGGAACATCAGATACGCAGTATTTT. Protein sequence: CASSGGVLAGTSDTQYF.

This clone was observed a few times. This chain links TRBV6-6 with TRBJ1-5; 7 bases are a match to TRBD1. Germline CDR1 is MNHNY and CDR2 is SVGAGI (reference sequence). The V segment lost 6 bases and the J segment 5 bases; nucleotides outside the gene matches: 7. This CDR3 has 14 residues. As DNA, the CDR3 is TGTGCCAGCAGCTCCGGACAGGTCGATCAGCCCCAGCATTTT. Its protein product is CASSSGQVDQPQHF.

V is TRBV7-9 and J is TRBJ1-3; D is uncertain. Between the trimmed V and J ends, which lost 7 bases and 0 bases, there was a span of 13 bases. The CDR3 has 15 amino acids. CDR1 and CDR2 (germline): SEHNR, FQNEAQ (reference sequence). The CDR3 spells CASIPGRLSGNTIYF. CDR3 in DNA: TGTGCCAGCATTCCCGGACGGCTCTCTGGAAACACCATATATTTT.

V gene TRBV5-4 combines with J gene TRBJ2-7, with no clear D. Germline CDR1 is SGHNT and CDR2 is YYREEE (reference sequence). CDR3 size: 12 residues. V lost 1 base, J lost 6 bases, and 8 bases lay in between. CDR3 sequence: CASSLMGIEQYF. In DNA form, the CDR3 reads TGTGCCAGCAGCTTGATGGGGATCGAGCAGTACTTC.

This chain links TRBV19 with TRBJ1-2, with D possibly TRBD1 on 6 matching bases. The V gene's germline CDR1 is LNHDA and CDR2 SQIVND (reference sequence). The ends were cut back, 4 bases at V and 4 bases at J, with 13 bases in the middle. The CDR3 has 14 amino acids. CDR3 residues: CASSKQGGGYGYTF. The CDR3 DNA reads TGTGCCAGTAGTAAACAGGGAGGTGGCTATGGCTACACCTTC.

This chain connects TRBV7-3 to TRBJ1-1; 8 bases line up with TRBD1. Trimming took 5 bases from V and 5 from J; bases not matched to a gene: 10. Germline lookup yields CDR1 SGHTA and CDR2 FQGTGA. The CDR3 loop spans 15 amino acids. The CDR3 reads CASSRGVQGATEAFF. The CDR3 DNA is TGTGCCAGCAGCCGAGGGGTGCAGGGGGCGACTGAAGCTTTCTTT.

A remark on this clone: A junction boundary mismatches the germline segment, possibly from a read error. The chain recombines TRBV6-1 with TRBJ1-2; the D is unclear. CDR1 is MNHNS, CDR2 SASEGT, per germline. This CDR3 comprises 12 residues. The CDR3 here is CASSERVGALIF. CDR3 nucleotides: TGTGCCAGCAGTGAAAGGGTTGGCGCCCTTATCTTC.

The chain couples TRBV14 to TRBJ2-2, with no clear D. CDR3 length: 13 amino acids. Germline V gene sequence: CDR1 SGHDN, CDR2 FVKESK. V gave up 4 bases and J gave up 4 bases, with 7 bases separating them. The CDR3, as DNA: TGTGCCAGCAGCCCCTTTGGCACCGGGGAGCTGTTTTTT. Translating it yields CASSPFGTGELFF.

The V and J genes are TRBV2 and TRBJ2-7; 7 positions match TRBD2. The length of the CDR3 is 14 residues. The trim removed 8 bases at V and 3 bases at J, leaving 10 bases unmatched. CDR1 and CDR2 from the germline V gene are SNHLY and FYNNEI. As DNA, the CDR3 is TGTGCCAGCGCCGAGGGAGGGACTGGCTACGAGCAGTACTTC. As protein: CASAEGGTGYEQYF.

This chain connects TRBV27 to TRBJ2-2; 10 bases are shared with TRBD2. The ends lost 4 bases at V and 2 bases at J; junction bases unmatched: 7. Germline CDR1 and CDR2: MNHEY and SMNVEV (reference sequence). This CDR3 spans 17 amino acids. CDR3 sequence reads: CASSSPGLATNTGELFF. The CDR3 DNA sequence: TGTGCCAGCAGTTCACCGGGACTAGCGACCAACACCGGGGAGCTGTTTTTT.

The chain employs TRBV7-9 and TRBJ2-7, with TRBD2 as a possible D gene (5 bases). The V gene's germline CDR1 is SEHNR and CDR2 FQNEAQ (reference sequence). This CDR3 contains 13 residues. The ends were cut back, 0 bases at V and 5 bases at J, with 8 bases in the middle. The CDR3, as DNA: TGTGCCAGCAGCTTAGCGGGAGTCGACGAGCAGTACTTC. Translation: CASSLAGVDEQYF.

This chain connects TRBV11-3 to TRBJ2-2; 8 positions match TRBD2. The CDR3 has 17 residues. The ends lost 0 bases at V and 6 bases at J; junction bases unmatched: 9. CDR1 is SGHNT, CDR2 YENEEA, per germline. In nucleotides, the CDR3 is TGTGCCAGCAGCTTAGATGGGTTGCTAGCGGGTGCCGGGGAGCTGTTTTTT. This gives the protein CASSLDGLLAGAGELFF.

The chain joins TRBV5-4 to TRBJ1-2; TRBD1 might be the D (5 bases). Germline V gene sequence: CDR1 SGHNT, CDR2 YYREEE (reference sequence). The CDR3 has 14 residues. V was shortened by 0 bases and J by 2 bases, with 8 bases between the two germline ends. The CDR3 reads CASSLAKGNYGYTF. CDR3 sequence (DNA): TGTGCCAGCAGCTTGGCCAAGGGGAACTATGGCTACACCTTC.